This T cell receptor (beta chain) was sequenced for a study of cytomegalovirus exposure and HLA in healthy donors. The V and J ends lost 5 bases and 8 bases, in that order; junction bases with no gene match: 8. The germline CDR1 and CDR2 sequences are SGHRS and YFSETQ. The CDR3 extends over 15 amino acids. A note on this clone: Its antigen is not identified.

In the PCR, 60 Vbeta and 13 Jbeta primers were used. TCRdb's copy holds only in-frame clones and misses some; the assay was immunoSEQ multiplex PCR. The profile covers more than 150,000 clones, with roughly 87% appearing a single time and 1.6% taken by the ten largest. The study, taken as a whole, reports: A few of the chains that were CMV-associated were confirmed in vitro to be specific for CMV antigens. Reportedly, TCR beta sequences accurately predicted HLA-A and HLA-B alleles in most subjects. For presence/absence analyses, sequencing depth was assumed to be roughly uniform across donors.

The chain has TRBV5-1 and TRBJ2-1; 12 bases are shared with TRBD2. This clonotype was sampled from a man between 50 and 59 years old in good health and CMV-seronegative. Sequences were obtained from PBMCs. Written as DNA, the CDR3 is TGCGCCAGCAGAAATCTAGCGGGAGGGGGCGATGAGCAGTTCTTC. It codes for CASRNLAGGGDEQFF.